This T cell receptor beta chain was profiled in a study of cytomegalovirus exposure and HLA in healthy donors. Germline assignment: CDR1 SGHVS and CDR2 FQNEAQ. V shed 4 bases and J 7 bases; nucleotides not matched to a gene: 6. This CDR3 comprises 15 residues. Primers: 60 Vbeta forward and 13 Jbeta reverse. Profiling relied on immunoSEQ multiplex PCR, and the TCRdb table lists in-frame clones only, not all of them. The sample lists 150,000 to 200,000 clones, about four fifths occurring once. What was sequenced was PBMCs. This receptor was obtained from a young woman in good health and CMV-seropositive. The chain couples TRBV7-8 to TRBJ2-1; TRBD1 matches at 11 bases. The CDR3 nucleotides read TGTGCCAGCAGCTACTGGACAGGGGGCATGAATGAGCAGTTCTTC. Its translation is CASSYWTGGMNEQFF.